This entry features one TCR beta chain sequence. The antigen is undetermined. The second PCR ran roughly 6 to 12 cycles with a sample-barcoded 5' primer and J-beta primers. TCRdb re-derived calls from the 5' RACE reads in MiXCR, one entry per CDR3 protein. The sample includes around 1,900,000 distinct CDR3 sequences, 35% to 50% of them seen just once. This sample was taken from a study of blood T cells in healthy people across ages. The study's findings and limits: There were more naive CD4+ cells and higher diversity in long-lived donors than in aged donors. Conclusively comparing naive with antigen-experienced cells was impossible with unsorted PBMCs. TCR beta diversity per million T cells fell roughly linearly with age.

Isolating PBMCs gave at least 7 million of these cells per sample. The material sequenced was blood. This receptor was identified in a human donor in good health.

CDR3 in amino acids: CASSPISLAGGTDTQYF. CDR3 coding DNA: TGTGCCAGCAGCCCCATTTCCCTGGCGGGGGGCACAGATACGCAGTATTTT. V is TRBV13 and J is TRBJ2-3, with 7 bases that match TRBD2. Germline CDR1 is PRHDT and CDR2 is FYEKMQ (reference sequence). The CDR3 loop spans 17 amino acids. V shed 5 bases and J 1 base; nucleotides not matched to a gene: 12.